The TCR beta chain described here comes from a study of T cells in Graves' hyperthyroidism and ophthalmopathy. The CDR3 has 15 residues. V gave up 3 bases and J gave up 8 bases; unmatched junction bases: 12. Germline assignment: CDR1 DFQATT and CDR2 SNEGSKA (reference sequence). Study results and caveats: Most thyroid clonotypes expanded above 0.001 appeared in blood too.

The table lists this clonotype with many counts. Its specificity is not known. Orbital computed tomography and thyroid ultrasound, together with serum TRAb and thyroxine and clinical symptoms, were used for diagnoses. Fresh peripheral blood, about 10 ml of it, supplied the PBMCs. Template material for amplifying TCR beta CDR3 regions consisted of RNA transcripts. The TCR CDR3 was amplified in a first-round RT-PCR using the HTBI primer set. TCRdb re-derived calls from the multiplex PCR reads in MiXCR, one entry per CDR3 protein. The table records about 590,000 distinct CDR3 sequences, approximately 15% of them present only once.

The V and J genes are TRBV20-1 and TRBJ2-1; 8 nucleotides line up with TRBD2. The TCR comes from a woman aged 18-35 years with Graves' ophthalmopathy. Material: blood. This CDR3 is CSASPLLAARHEQFF. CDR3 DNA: TGCAGTGCTAGCCCCCTACTAGCGGCCAGACATGAGCAGTTCTTC.